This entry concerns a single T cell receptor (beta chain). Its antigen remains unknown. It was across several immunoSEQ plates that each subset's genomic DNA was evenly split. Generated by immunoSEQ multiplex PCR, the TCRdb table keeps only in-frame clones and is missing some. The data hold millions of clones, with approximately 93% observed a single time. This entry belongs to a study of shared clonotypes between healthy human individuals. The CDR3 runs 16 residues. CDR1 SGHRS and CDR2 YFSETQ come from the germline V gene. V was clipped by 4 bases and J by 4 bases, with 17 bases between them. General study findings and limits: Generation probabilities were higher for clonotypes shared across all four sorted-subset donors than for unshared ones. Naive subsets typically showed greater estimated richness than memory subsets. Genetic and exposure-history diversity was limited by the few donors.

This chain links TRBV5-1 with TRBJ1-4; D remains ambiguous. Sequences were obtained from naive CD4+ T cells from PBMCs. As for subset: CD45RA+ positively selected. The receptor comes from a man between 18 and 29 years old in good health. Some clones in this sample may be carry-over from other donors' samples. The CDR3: CASSATQREFNEKLFF. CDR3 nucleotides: TGCGCCAGCAGCGCCACTCAGCGGGAGTTTAATGAAAAACTGTTTTTT.